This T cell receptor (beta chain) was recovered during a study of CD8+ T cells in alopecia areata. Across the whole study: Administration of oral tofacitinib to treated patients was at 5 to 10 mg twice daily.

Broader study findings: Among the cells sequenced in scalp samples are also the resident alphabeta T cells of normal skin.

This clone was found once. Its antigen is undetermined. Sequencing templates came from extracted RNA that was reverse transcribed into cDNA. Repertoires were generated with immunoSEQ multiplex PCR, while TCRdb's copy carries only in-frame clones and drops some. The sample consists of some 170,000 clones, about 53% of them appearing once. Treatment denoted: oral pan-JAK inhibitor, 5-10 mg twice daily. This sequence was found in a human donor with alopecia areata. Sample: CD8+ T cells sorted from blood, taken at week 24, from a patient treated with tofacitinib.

The DNA of the CDR3 is TGTGCCAGCAGCTTGCGCCCGACTTTAAAAGAGACCCAGTACTTC. Protein: CASSLRPTLKETQYF. The V call is TRBV13, the J call TRBJ2-5; no clear D. Germline values: CDR1 PRHDT, CDR2 FYEKMQ (reference sequence). Between the trimmed V and J ends, which lost 3 bases and 3 bases, there was a span of 14 bases. CDR3 length: 15 amino acids.